The T cell receptor beta chain described here comes from a study of T cells in Graves' hyperthyroidism and ophthalmopathy. If no ophthalmopathy progression occurred within 18 months, Graves' hyperthyroidism was stable. The PBMCs were sourced from fresh peripheral blood (more than 8.5 ml). Amplification of TCR beta CDR3 regions was performed using RNA transcripts as template. A set of HTBI primers served as the primers for a first-round RT-PCR of the TCR CDR3. A single record per CDR3 protein comes from TCRdb applying MiXCR to the multiplex PCR reads. The sample includes about 360,000 distinct CDR3 sequences, about 18% of them seen just once. General study points: Most thyroid clonotypes with frequency above 0.001 were detected in blood. Ophthalmopathy stood apart from stable hyperthyroidism in a 13 V-J model.

The CDR3 has 14 amino acids. V gave up 2 bases and J gave up 9 bases, with 16 bases separating them. Germline V gene sequence: CDR1 SGHDN, CDR2 FVKESK. This clonotype showed up many times. What it binds is unknown. Sequenced: blood. The TCR was taken from a young woman with Graves' hyperthyroidism. The chain is built from TRBV14 and TRBJ1-2; TRBD1 might be the D (6 bases). The CDR3 DNA follows: TGTGCCAGCAGCCAACTGTCCGCTCGGGACAGCTACACCTTC. Its translation is CASSQLSARDSYTF.